This T cell receptor (beta chain) was profiled in a study of T-cell reconstitution after alpha-beta-depleted transplantation in children. Preparation of the TCRbeta library involved a method that used unique molecular identifiers. TCRdb independently ran MiXCR on the PCR reads; one entry per CDR3 protein. The table lists roughly 590,000 distinct CDR3 sequences, 16% of them singletons. Germline CDR1 SGHRS, CDR2 YFSETQ. Trimming removed 4 bases from V and 2 bases from J, with 18 bases in between. The CDR3 contains 16 residues. This TCR was sampled from a human donor who donated a stem cell graft to a child with acute myeloid leukemia. The V and J genes are TRBV5-1 and TRBJ2-5, with a tentative D call TRBD1 (5 bases). The sample in question was PBMCs from the stem cell graft donor, obtained from the stem cell graft. This chain's CDR3 is CASSRRSDSRQETQYF. For the CDR3, the DNA is TGCGCCAGCAGCCGGAGAAGCGACAGCCGGCAAGAGACCCAGTACTTC.